The 6 T cell receptor beta chains listed next were all sequenced from one sample in a study of beta chain features in type 1 diabetes. Investigators reverse transcribed all isolated RNA, so they sequenced expressed TCRB transcripts. Assay used: immunoSEQ multiplex PCR; TCRdb lists only in-frame clones, some missing. The sample shows 150,000 to 190,000 clones, under 9.5% of them seen only once. Sequenced: central memory CD4+ T cells from blood. These receptor sequences come from a young man in good health.

In its sample, this clone was seen a few times. The junction does not match germline at one end; this may be a read error. DNA for the CDR3: TGTGCCAGCAGCTTACCGGGACTAGCCGCCGAGCAGTACTTC. This gives the protein CASSLPGLAAEQYF. This chain joins TRBV5-1 and TRBJ2-7, with 9 bases identical to TRBD2. CDR3 length: 14 residues. From germline, CDR1 is SGHRS and CDR2 YFSETQ.

This clone was recorded many times. The gene calls are TRBV23-1 and TRBJ1-1; possible D gene TRBD1, 5 bases. TRBV23-1 counts as an open reading frame of uncertain function. Trimming shortened V by 0 bases and J by 3 bases, and 11 bases separated the two germline ends. The CDR3 extends over 15 amino acids. The CDR3 region has the DNA TGCGCCAGCAGTCAATCGGGCAGGGAGGACACTGAAGCTTTCTTT. Residues: CASSQSGREDTEAFF.

The J gene is TRBJ2-1, the V gene TRBV19, with D unresolved. The CDR3 contains 11 residues. V lost 5 bases and J lost 10, with 9 bases in between. Germline lookup yields CDR1 LNHDA and CDR2 SQIVND (reference sequence). CDR3 DNA sequence: TGTGCCAGTAGTCTTGAGGTAGAGCAGTTCTTC. Its protein is CASSLEVEQFF.

The J gene is TRBJ1-5, the V gene TRBV15; 8 bases agree with TRBD1. Germline V gives CDR1 LNHNV, CDR2 YYDKDF (reference sequence). V lost 6 bases, J lost 1 base, and 5 bases stayed unmatched. CDR3 length: 15 amino acids. In nucleotides, the CDR3 is TGTGCCACCAGTGGTAGACAGGGGAGCAATCAGCCCCAGCATTTT. Its translation: CATSGRQGSNQPQHF.

The chain carries TRBV7-6 and TRBJ1-6, with 9 bases that match TRBD1. CDR3 length equals 20 residues. Unmatched junction bases numbered 10, after V lost 1 base and J lost 0 bases. The germline gives CDR1 SGHVS, CDR2 FNYEAQ. CDR3 DNA sequence: TGTGCCAGCAGCTTAGATCCAGGAACAGGGGGCAGCTCCTATAATTCACCCCTCCACTTT. Encoded protein: CASSLDPGTGGSSYNSPLHF.

The chain has TRBV27 and TRBJ1-5, with 9 bases that match TRBD1. The germline gives CDR1 MNHEY, CDR2 SMNVEV (reference sequence). The CDR3 loop spans 15 amino acids. V gave up 9 bases and J gave up 6 bases; unmatched junction bases: 12. The CDR3 DNA follows: TGTGCCAGTAGCTGGGGGACAGGGAACGGTCAGCCCCAGCATTTT. Translation gives CASSWGTGNGQPQHF.